The rows below give T cell receptor beta chains drawn from one sample of a study of siplizumab effects on memory and regulatory T cells. Libraries were prepared by immunoSEQ multiplex PCR; TCRdb keeps only in-frame clonotypes and omits some of them. The sample includes some 97,000 clones, 75% to 95% of them seen just once. Specimen: CD4+ T cells sorted from blood. The receptor set was obtained from a human donor in good health. Both conserved end residues are part of each CDR3. Fields, in order: CDR3 DNA, CDR3 protein, J gene, V gene, D gene, clone size. A D gene is named only where the DNA matches it firmly. Only part of the rows carry a size: once, few, many, or a class if the clone is expanded.

TGTGCCAGCAGTGAATTGGGGACAGGGATTACCTACGAGCAGTACTTC,CASSELGTGITYEQYF,TRBJ2-7,TRBV6-1,TRBD1,.
TGTGCCAGCAGCTTGGCCAGGGACTATGGCTACACCTTC,CASSLARDYGYTF,TRBJ1-2,TRBV7-6,.,.
TGTGCCAGCTCACAAGCCCTTTCCCCTGGCTACACCTTC,CASSQALSPGYTF,TRBJ1-2,TRBV18,.,once
TGTGCCAGCAGCTTAGGGCGGACGAACACTGAAGCTTTCTTT,CASSLGRTNTEAFF,TRBJ1-1,TRBV7-2,.,.
TGTGCCAGCAGACCCCCGCTGGGGCCGGGTAGCGAGCAGTACTTC,CASRPPLGPGSEQYF,TRBJ2-7,TRBV28,.,.
TGTGCCAGCAGCGGAACAGGGGGGGTAGGCACAGATACGCAGTATTTT,CASSGTGGVGTDTQYF,TRBJ2-3,TRBV7-9,.,.
TGTGCCAGCGGAGGACAGTTGAACACTGAAGCTTTCTTT,CASGGQLNTEAFF,TRBJ1-1,TRBV2,.,.
TGTGCCTGGAGTGGTCGGCAGGGTGCTGAAGCTTTCTTT,CAWSGRQGAEAFF,TRBJ1-1,TRBV30,.,.
TGTGCCAGCAGCCGCACAGGGAAGGGAACCTACGAGCAGTACTTC,CASSRTGKGTYEQYF,TRBJ2-7,TRBV14,.,few
TGTGCCAGCAGTAAATCGACAGGGATCGCTGGAAACACCATATATTTT,CASSKSTGIAGNTIYF,TRBJ1-3,TRBV2,TRBD1,once
TGTGCCAGCTCAACCGGACGGGGAACTAATGAAAAACTGTTTTTT,CASSTGRGTNEKLFF,TRBJ1-4,TRBV18,.,.
TGTGCCAGCTCACCACCTGGCCTCTCTGGAAACACCATATATTTT,CASSPPGLSGNTIYF,TRBJ1-3,TRBV18,.,.
TGTGCCAGCAGTGACCCAGACAGCTCTGGAAACACCATATATTTT,CASSDPDSSGNTIYF,TRBJ1-3,TRBV6-4,.,.
TGTGCCAGCAGCAAATGGGGGACAGTAACGCGCGAGCCCCAGCATTTT,CASSKWGTVTREPQHF,TRBJ1-5,TRBV21-1,.,.
TGTGCCAGCAGTTATCAGCGGTTACCTTCACCCCTCCACTTT,CASSYQRLPSPLHF,TRBJ1-6,TRBV6-9,.,few
TGTGCCAGCAGCCAATCCCGAACACCCTTCTCTGGAAACACCATATATTTT,CASSQSRTPFSGNTIYF,TRBJ1-3,TRBV4-2,.,.
TGCGCCAGCAGCTCCCCCATAGCGGGGTTGAACAATGAGCAGTTCTTC,CASSSPIAGLNNEQFF,TRBJ2-1,TRBV5-1,TRBD2,.
TGTGCCATCAGTGAGTCGAATGGCAGGGTGCCCGAGCAGTACTTC,CAISESNGRVPEQYF,TRBJ2-7,TRBV10-3,.,.